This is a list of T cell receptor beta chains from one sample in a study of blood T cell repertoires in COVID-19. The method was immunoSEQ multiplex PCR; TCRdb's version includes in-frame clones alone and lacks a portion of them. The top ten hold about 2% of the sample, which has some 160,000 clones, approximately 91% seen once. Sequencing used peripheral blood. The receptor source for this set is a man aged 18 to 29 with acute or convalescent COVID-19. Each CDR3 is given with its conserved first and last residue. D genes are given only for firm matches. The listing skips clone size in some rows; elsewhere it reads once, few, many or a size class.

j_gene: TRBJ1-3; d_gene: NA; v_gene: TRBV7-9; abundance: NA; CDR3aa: CASSPSGISGNTIYF; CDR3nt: TGTGCCAGCAGCCCCTCAGGGATCTCTGGAAACACCATATATTTT
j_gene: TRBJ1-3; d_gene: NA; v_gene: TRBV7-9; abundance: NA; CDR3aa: CASSSQGPTSGNTIYF; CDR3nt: TGTGCCAGCAGCTCACAGGGACCCACCTCTGGAAACACCATATATTTT
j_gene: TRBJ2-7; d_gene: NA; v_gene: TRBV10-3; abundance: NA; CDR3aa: CAISESQGRSSYEQYF; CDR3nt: TGTGCCATCAGTGAGTCACAGGGCCGGAGCTCCTACGAGCAGTACTTC
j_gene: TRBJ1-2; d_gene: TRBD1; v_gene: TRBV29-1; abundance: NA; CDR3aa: CSVGAGGGYTF; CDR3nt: TGCAGCGTTGGGGCAGGGGGTGGCTACACCTTC
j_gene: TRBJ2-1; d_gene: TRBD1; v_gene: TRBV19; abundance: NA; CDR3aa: CASSIDQGQGGYNEQFF; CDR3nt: TGTGCCAGTAGTATAGATCAGGGACAGGGAGGGTACAATGAGCAGTTCTTC
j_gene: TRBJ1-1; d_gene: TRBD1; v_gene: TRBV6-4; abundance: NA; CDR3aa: CASSEQGENTEAFF; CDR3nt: TGTGCCAGCAGTGAGCAGGGGGAGAACACTGAAGCTTTCTTT
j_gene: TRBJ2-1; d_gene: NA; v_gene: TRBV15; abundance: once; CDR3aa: CATSRGVLGVSSYNEQFF; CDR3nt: TGTGCCACCAGCAGAGGGGTCCTAGGAGTTAGCTCCTACAATGAGCAGTTCTTC
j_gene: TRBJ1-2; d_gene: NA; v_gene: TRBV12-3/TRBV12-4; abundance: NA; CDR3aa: CASSFTSYGYTF; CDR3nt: TGTGCCAGCAGTTTTACTTCTTATGGCTACACCTTC
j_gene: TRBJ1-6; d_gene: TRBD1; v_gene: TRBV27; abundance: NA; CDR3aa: CASLTPFRDSYSPLHF; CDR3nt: TGTGCCAGCCTAACACCATTCCGGGACAGTTATTCACCCCTCCACTTT
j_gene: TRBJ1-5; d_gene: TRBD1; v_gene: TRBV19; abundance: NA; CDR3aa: CASSILRQGFGPQHF; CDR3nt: TGTGCCAGTAGTATATTAAGACAGGGGTTTGGGCCCCAGCATTTT
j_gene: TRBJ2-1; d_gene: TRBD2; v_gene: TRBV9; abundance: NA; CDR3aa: CASSVLSGSLYNEQFF; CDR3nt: TGTGCCAGCAGCGTATTAAGCGGGAGCCTCTACAATGAGCAGTTCTTC
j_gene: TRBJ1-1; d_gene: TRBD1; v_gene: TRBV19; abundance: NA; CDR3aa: CASSPPGTGGIAFF; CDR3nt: TGTGCCAGTAGTCCCCCCGGGACAGGGGGAATAGCTTTCTTT
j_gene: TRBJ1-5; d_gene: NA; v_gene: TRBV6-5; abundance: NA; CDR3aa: CASSQVLSNQPQHF; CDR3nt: TGTGCCAGCAGTCAGGTTTTAAGCAATCAGCCCCAGCATTTT
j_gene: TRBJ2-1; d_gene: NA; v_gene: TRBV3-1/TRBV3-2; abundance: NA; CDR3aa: CASSQDKLLNEQFF; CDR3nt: TGTGCCAGCAGCCAAGATAAACTCCTCAATGAGCAGTTCTTC
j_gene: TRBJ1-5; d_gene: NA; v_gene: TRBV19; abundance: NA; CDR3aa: CASSIKQVRHQPQHF; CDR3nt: TGTGCCAGTAGCATTAAACAGGTTCGACATCAGCCCCAGCATTTT
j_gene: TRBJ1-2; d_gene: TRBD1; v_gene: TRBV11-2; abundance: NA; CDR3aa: CASSPGTGFYGYTF; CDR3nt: TGTGCCAGCAGCCCCGGGACAGGCTTCTATGGCTACACCTTC
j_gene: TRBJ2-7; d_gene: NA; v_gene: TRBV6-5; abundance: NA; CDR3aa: CASCDSLTYEQYF; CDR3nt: TGTGCCAGCTGTGACTCTCTTACCTACGAGCAGTACTTC
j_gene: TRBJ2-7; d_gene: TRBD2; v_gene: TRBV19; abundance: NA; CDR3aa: CASSSVGRDYSYEQYF; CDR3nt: TGTGCCAGTAGTTCCGTCGGGCGGGACTACTCCTACGAGCAGTACTTC
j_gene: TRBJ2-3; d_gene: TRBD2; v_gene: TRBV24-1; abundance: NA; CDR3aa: CATSARGGGTDTQYF; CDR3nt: TGTGCCACCAGCGCGAGGGGCGGGGGTACAGATACGCAGTATTTT
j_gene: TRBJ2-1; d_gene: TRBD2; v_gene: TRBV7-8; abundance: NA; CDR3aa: CASSLGLAGVREQFF; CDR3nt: TGTGCCAGCAGCTTAGGGCTAGCGGGAGTAAGAGAGCAGTTCTTC
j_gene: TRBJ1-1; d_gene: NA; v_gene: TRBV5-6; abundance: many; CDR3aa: CASSRDDMTRGDTEAFF; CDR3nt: TGTGCCAGCAGTCGGGATGACATGACCCGGGGAGACACTGAAGCTTTCTTT
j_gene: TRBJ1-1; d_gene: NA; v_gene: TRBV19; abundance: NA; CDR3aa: CASRTSGVRDTEAFF; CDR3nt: TGTGCCAGTAGGACCTCAGGGGTTCGGGACACTGAAGCTTTCTTT
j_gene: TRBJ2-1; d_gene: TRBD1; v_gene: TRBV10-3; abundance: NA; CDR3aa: CAISARRTGTYNEQFF; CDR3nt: TGTGCCATCAGTGCGCGACGGACAGGGACCTACAATGAGCAGTTCTTC
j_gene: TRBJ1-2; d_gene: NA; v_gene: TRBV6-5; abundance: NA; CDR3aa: CASSPRGNYGYTF; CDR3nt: TGTGCCAGCAGCCCCAGGGGAAACTATGGCTACACCTTC